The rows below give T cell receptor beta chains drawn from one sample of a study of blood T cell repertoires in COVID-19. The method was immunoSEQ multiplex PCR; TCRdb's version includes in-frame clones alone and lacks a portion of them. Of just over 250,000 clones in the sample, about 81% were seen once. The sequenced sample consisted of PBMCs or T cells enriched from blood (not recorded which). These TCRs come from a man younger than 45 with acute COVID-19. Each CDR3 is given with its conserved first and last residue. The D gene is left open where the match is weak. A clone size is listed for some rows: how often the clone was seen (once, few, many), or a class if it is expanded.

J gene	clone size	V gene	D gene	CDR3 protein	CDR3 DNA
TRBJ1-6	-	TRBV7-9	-	CASSPRTEYNSPLHF	TGTGCCAGCAGCCCGCGGACAGAGTATAATTCACCCCTCCACTTT
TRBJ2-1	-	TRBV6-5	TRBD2	CASSLEVAGDNEQFF	TGTGCCAGCAGCCTTGAAGTAGCGGGAGACAATGAGCAGTTCTTC
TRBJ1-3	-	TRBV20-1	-	CSAEAGNTIYF	TGCAGTGCTGAGGCCGGAAACACCATATATTTT
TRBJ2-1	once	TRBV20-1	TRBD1	CSASLRGRRGNEQFF	TGCAGTGCTAGTCTAAGGGGGCGCAGGGGGAATGAGCAGTTCTTC
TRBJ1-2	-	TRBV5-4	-	CASSLTEGPYGYTF	TGTGCCAGCAGCTTGACAGAGGGTCCCTATGGCTACACCTTC
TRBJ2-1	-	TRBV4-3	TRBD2	CASSQLASGGPMNEQFF	TGCGCCAGCAGCCAACTGGCGTCGGGAGGGCCGATGAATGAGCAGTTCTTC
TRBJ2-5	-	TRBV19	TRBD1	CASGGDRGRQETQYF	TGTGCCAGTGGGGGGGACAGGGGCCGACAAGAGACCCAGTACTTC
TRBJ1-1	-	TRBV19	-	CASSTRGITEAFF	TGTGCCAGTAGTACCCGGGGGATCACTGAAGCTTTCTTT
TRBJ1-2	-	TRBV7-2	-	CASSYLSGRDGYTF	TGTGCCAGCAGCTACCTCTCCGGGAGAGATGGCTACACCTTC
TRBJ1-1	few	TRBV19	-	CASNLDYKAFTEAFF	TGTGCCAGTAATCTGGACTACAAAGCATTTACTGAAGCTTTCTTT
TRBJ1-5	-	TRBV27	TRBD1	CASRRRGQGASGNQPQHF	TGTGCCAGCAGGAGGAGGGGGCAGGGGGCGTCGGGCAATCAGCCCCAGCATTTT
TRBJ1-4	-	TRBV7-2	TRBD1	CASSLGDRGRSNEKLFF	TGTGCCAGCAGCTTAGGAGACAGGGGGAGATCTAATGAAAAACTGTTTTTT
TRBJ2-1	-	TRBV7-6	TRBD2	CASSLAGGGAYNEQFF	TGTGCCAGCAGCTTAGCGGGCGGGGGGGCGTACAATGAGCAGTTCTTC
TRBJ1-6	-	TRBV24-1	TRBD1	CATSEGTANSPLHF	TGTGCCACCAGTGAGGGGACAGCTAATTCACCCCTCCACTTT
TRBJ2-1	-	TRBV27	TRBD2	CASRTSGRKEQFF	TGTGCCAGCCGTACTAGCGGGAGAAAAGAGCAGTTCTTC
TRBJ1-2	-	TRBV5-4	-	CASSLGPGRGGYTF	TGTGCCAGCAGCTTGGGACCTGGGAGGGGTGGCTACACCTTC
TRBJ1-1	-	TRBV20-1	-	CSASRGGAMNTEAFF	TGCAGTGCTAGTAGGGGGGGCGCGATGAACACTGAAGCTTTCTTT
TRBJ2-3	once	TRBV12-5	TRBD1	CASGPGTGPTYTQYF	TGTGCTAGTGGTCCCGGGACAGGTCCAACGTATACGCAGTATTTT
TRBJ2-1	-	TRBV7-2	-	CARGGQLYNEQFF	TGTGCCAGGGGAGGACAACTCTACAATGAGCAGTTCTTC
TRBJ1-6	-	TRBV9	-	CASSVEGGGLYNSPLHF	TGTGCCAGCAGCGTAGAGGGTGGCGGGCTCTATAATTCACCCCTCCACTTT
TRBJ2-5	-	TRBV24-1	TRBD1	CATSAGQGQETQYF	TGTGCCACCTCTGCGGGACAGGGACAAGAGACCCAGTACTTC
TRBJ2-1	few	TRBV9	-	CASSGAISNEQFF	TGTGCCAGCAGCGGGGCCATATCCAATGAGCAGTTCTTC
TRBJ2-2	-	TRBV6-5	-	CASSYRTRGTGELFF	TGTGCCAGCAGTTACCGAACTAGAGGGACCGGGGAGCTGTTTTTT
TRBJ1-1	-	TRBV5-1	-	CASSGPRNTEAFF	TGTGCCAGCAGCGGGCCAAGGAACACTGAAGCTTTCTTT